This T cell receptor beta chain was captured by sequencing in a study of glioma-infiltrating T cells after dendritic cell vaccination. The overall study: Three intradermal dendritic cell vaccine injections were given every two weeks.

TCRdb's table, derived via immunoSEQ multiplex PCR, lists solely in-frame clones and lacks some. The data show 9,500 to 12,000 clones, with approximately 80% seen just once and just over 40% held by the top ten. Regarding time point: after dendritic cell vaccination, including at tumor progression/relapse. The germline V gene has CDR1 MNHEY and CDR2 SMNVEV (reference sequence). The junction had 4 bases not matched to a gene; V was cut back by 2 bases and J by 0 bases. CDR3 length: 15 residues. The chain employs TRBV27 and TRBJ2-7, with 7 nucleotides matching TRBD2. This specimen was blood, taken after dendritic cell vaccination. This clonotype originated in a human donor with glioblastoma. The CDR3: CASSLGGVSSYEQYF. CDR3 in DNA: TGTGCCAGCAGTTTAGGGGGGGTGAGCTCCTACGAGCAGTACTTC.